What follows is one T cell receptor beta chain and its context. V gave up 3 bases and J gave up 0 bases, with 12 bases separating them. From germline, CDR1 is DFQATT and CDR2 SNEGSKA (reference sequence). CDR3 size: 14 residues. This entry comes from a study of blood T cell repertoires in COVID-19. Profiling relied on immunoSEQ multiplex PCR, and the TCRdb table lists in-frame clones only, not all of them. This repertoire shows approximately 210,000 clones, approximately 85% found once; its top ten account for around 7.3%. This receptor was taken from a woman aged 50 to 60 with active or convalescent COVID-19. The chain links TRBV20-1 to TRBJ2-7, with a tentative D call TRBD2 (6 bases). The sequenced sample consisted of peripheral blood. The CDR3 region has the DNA TGCAGTGCTAGTACTAGCAGTATCTCCTACGAGCAGTACTTC. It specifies CSASTSSISYEQYF.